This T cell receptor beta chain came from a study of T cells in Graves' hyperthyroidism and ophthalmopathy. Study details: Sampling of peripheral blood happened at initial diagnosis, prior to any treatment. Study-wide results and caveats: Within blood appeared most thyroid clonotypes that had expanded above 0.001.

Exclusion of patients followed from uncontrolled infection, other autoimmune disease, pregnancy or lactation. What was amplified from RNA transcripts were TCR beta CDR3 regions. HTBI primers were employed in a first-round RT-PCR of the TCR CDR3. TCRdb redid the calling of the multiplex PCR reads with MiXCR, one entry per CDR3 protein. The sample has roughly 240,000 distinct CDR3 sequences; approximately 23% are singletons. Many counts were recorded for this clonotype. The antigen is not known. Germline CDR1 is MNHEY and CDR2 is SMNVEV (reference sequence). The CDR3 has 14 residues. Trimming stripped 6 bases from V and 5 bases from J, with 16 bases between.

This clonotype was sampled from a woman in her 40s with Graves' ophthalmopathy. The sequencing sample was made of blood. The rearrangement uses TRBV27 and TRBJ2-5; TRBD2 is a possible D gene (6 bases). Here the CDR3 reads CASSPGGSGETQYF. CDR3 nucleotides: TGTGCCAGCAGCCCTGGAGGGAGTGGTGAGACCCAGTACTTC.